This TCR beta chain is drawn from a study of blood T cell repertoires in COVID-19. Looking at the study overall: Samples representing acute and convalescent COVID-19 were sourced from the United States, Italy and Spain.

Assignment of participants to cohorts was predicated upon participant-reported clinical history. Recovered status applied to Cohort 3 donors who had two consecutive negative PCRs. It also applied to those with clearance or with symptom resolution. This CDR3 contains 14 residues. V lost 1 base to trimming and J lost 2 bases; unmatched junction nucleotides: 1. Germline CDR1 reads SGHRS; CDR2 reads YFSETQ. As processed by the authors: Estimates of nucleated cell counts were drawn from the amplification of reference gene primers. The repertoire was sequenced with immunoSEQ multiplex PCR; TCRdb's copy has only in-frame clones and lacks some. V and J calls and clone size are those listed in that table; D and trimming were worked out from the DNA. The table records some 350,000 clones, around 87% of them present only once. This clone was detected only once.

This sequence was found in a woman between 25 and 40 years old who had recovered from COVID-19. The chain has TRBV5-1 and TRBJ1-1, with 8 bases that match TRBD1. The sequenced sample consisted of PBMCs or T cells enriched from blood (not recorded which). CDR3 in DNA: TGCGCCAGCAGCTTGCAGGGGGCAAACACTGAAGCTTTCTTT. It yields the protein CASSLQGANTEAFF.